The subject of this entry is one T cell receptor beta chain. What this receptor recognizes is not known. Base quality data are lacking; no much larger clone is found one base away. In the ViraFEST assay, PBMC were stimulated with viral peptide pools, and TCR sequencing was then used to find antigen-specific CD4+ T cell clonotypes based on their expansion. After about 9 days of culture, CD4+ T cells were isolated with the EasySep CD4+ T cell isolation kit. The absence of prior SARS-CoV-2 infection in healthy vaccine recipients was confirmed by negative nucleocapsid antibodies before and after vaccination. Approximately 2 million PBMC per well were cultured with approximately 10 ug/ml peptides in IMDM containing 5% human AB serum, roughly 10 IU/ml IL-2 and gentamicin. On days 3 and 7, half of the culture medium was replaced with fresh IL-2-containing medium. Unless noted otherwise, every peptide stimulation condition was grown in triplicate wells. Using Ficoll-Paque Plus gradient centrifugation, PBMC were separated from whole blood and then either used fresh or cryopreserved at -140C. The spike proteins of SARS-CoV-2 and of the common cold coronaviruses HCoV-NL63, HCoV-OC43 and HCoV-229E were spanned by overlapping peptide pools. The QIAamp micro DNA kit was used to extract genomic DNA from the cultured CD4+ T cells.

CDR1 and CDR2 were assigned from the germline V gene as SGHTA and FQGTGA. Inclusive of the bounding cysteine and phenylalanine, the CDR3 is 13 residues long. Just CDR3 DNA is preserved here, 39 bases in frame from base 1. V was cut back by 5 bases and J by 4 bases, leaving a gap of 9 bases between them. Libraries were made using the immunoSEQ multiplex PCR assay. DNA from the cultured, isolated CD4+ T cells was subjected to TCR beta CDR3 sequencing. As for the original processing: The analysis removed non-productive TCR sequences, trimmed reads to the CDR3 region, and retained only CDR3s that were 7 or more amino acids long. The MANAFEST web app was used to pick out antigen-specific clonotypes by comparing their expansion in peptide wells with that in reference cultures. To be called positive, a clone needed expansion at FDR<0.05 compared with the reference and with all other wells, an odds ratio greater than 5, and a frequency greater than 0.1% in two replicate wells. A clonotype was called cross-reactive if it was significantly expanded both in SARS-CoV-2 spike wells and in at least one common cold coronavirus spike condition. CDR3 similarity was assessed by Levenshtein distance with the stringdist R package, and unrooted trees were built with ape in R 3.6.1. TCRdb took over this immuneACCESS table, retaining in-frame rearrangements with V and J assigned. Such tables are incomplete; in checked studies, under half of the missing clones stem from an unresolved V gene, and the remainder is unexplained. V, J and clone size reflect that table, while D and trimming were determined from the DNA. Here the sample has 55,000 to 80,000 clones; roughly 72% occur a single time. Roughly 4% of the sample rests with the top ten.

These data belong to a study of vaccination effects on CD4 cells after COVID-19 (dated by TCRdb to about 2022). A note on the overall study: Each participant got two doses of an mRNA SARS-CoV-2 vaccine, either BNT162b2 or mRNA-1273. The full study included 9 to 10 COVID-19 convalescent patients and several SARS-CoV-2-naive healthy vaccine recipients. In both COVID-19 convalescent patients and infection-naive vaccine recipients, the study compared SARS-CoV-2 spike-specific CD4+ TCR repertoires from before mRNA vaccination with those from after it. The Oncomine TCR Beta short-read assay on an Illumina iSeq 100 was used to sequence cultures from other donors in the study.

General study outcomes and caveats: Only a small number of convalescent patients were included, and no early post-infection timepoints were available, which limited the study. Among healthy vaccine recipients, nearly all vaccine-induced clones were SARS-CoV-2 mono-reactive, and only 1 of 255 was cross-reactive with common cold coronaviruses. At late post-vaccination timepoints, both infection-induced and vaccine-induced clones showed marked clonal contraction, consistent with waning T cell responses.

This clonotype originated in a human donor who received a COVID-19 vaccine. Recombination linked TRBV7-3 to TRBJ1-5; the D gene cannot be named for sure. The specimen comprised CD4+ T cells from PBMCs cultured with HCoV-OC43 spike peptides, sampled before COVID-19 vaccination. The meaning of the sample's cell subset or site label: HCoV-OC43 spike overlapping peptide pool stimulation. The DNA sequence is as follows: TGTGCCAGCAGCCTCTATCCGAATCAGCCCCAGCATTTT. This encodes CASSLYPNQPQHF.